This is a list of T cell receptor beta chains from one sample in a study of blood T cell repertoires in COVID-19. Method: immunoSEQ multiplex PCR; TCRdb's copy keeps in-frame clones and lacks some. The sample carries roughly 360,000 clones, over 75% recorded once. Sequenced input: PBMCs or T cells enriched from blood (not recorded which). The receptors stem from a man under 40 who had recovered from COVID-19. The conserved cysteine and the conserved F or W are not part of the CDR3 here.

>TRBV19|TRBJ2-7
ASSIRGPTYEQY
>TRBV19|TRBJ1-6
ASTLGSLPLH
>TRBV29-1|TRBJ1-1
SGADRGRFTEAF
>TRBV7-2|TRBJ1-1
ASSLATRANTEAF
>TRBV28|TRBJ1-5
ASTVLGQGLQPQH
>TRBV6-2/TRBV6-3|TRBJ1-1
ASSQGAGAF
>TRBV2|TRBJ1-5
ASRGTGAQPQH
>TRBV3-1/TRBV3-2|TRBJ1-4
ASSRGDSGNEKLF
>TRBV4-2|TRBJ1-1
ASSQEGQGRTEAF
>TRBV10-3|TRBJ2-5
AISGAGETQY
>TRBV7-9|TRBJ1-6
ASSLGAGSSYNSPLH
>TRBV10-2|TRBJ2-5
ASSEGQGQETQY
>TRBV4-2|TRBJ2-5
ASSRSPGAQQETQY
>TRBV7-9|TRBJ1-5
ASSYGQGETQPQH
>TRBV4-1|TRBJ2-7
ASSQEGGASFYEQY
>TRBV7-9|TRBJ2-7
ASSFGVAGGTQY
>TRBV5-1|TRBJ2-2
ASSMGLAGETGELF
>TRBV25-1|TRBJ1-3
ASSPSDRANRGNTIY
>TRBV11-2|TRBJ2-5
ASSPGTGGGQETQY
>TRBV19|TRBJ2-6
ASSIDGAASFFSGANVLT
>TRBV6-5|TRBJ1-6
ASRGGPGSPLH
>TRBV7-9|TRBJ2-5
ASSLGLGRETQY
>TRBV5-1|TRBJ1-6
ASSYSGDNNSPLH
>TRBV4-1|TRBJ2-6
ASSQEEYSGANVLT
>TRBV10-2|TRBJ2-2
ASSKREITGELF
>TRBV4-1|TRBJ1-2
ASSPESGLSYYGYT
>TRBV6-5|TRBJ1-5
ASSRFTGGDQPQH
>TRBV27|TRBJ1-2
ASSLSPPPTGYGYT
>TRBV2|TRBJ2-7
ASSQGTGSYEQY
>TRBV10-3|TRBJ1-2
AMGQGINYGYT
>TRBV4-1|TRBJ1-4
ASSDRGEKLF
>TRBV24-1|TRBJ1-1
ATSDLPPEGRAASTEAF
>TRBV30|TRBJ1-6
AWSVGRANSPLH
>TRBV12-5|TRBJ2-5
ASGLPRPRESGTQY
>TRBV7-9|TRBJ1-4
ASRYRGTATNEKLF
>TRBV7-8|TRBJ1-1
ASSLFGDGNTEAF
>TRBV18|TRBJ1-5
ASSPVRDRVNQPQH
>TRBV5-1|TRBJ2-5
ASSDPGGEETQY
>TRBV25-1|TRBJ1-6
ASRGTGTGNSPLH
>TRBV19|TRBJ1-4
ASSPQGAGEKLF
>TRBV2|TRBJ2-7
ASSEARTGLSYEQY
>TRBV10-3|TRBJ2-3
AISDAGGADTQY
>TRBV5-4|TRBJ2-1
ASSLRNGLDEQF
>TRBV9|TRBJ1-2
ASSVSGGKHWAYT
>TRBV7-8|TRBJ1-2
ASSLAGTYYGYT
>TRBV7-9|TRBJ1-4
ASSLGSVNEKLF
>TRBV3-1/TRBV3-2|TRBJ2-3
ASSQVGSGVASDTQY
>TRBV4-1|TRBJ1-1
ASSQVGGRTEAF
>TRBV5-6|TRBJ1-4
ASRTGPGANEKLF
>TRBV9|TRBJ1-5
ASSAAAGNQPQH
>TRBV7-9|TRBJ1-2
ASSLGDTVNYGYT